These 8 T cell receptor beta chains came from one sample sequenced in a study of blood T cell repertoires in COVID-19. Measured with immunoSEQ multiplex PCR; TCRdb has only the in-frame clones, and not every one. Here the sample spans 120,000 or so clones, under 90% being singletons. The sequenced sample consisted of peripheral blood. These receptors all come from a woman in her seventies with acute or convalescent COVID-19.

This rearrangement joins TRBV7-2 to TRBJ2-6; 7 positions match TRBD1. V dropped 3 bases and J dropped 4; count of bases not matched to a gene: 6. The length of the CDR3 is 16 residues. From germline, CDR1 is SGHTA and CDR2 FQGNSA. The DNA of the CDR3 is TGTGCCAGCAGCTTTTACAGGGGAGCCGGGGCCAACGTCCTGACTTTC. Translation: CASSFYRGAGANVLTF.

The gene calls are TRBV7-8 and TRBJ2-7; 8 nucleotides align to TRBD1. This CDR3 is 16 amino acids long. Per the germline V gene, CDR1 is SGHVS and CDR2 is FQNEAQ. V dropped 1 base and J dropped 6; count of bases not matched to a gene: 11. In DNA form, the CDR3 reads TGTGCCAGCAGCTTAGGTGTAGGCAGGGGGCTTGGCGAGCAGTACGTC. This codes for CASSLGVGRGLGEQYV.

The chain combines TRBV5-6 with TRBJ2-1, with TRBD1 matching 8 bases. The CDR3 is 16 amino acids. Trimming at V came to 4 bases and at J to 2 bases, leaving 8 bases not matched to a gene. Germline CDR1 and CDR2: SGHDT and YYEEEE. CDR3 in DNA: TGTGCCAGCAGCATACCTCAGGGGGCCCCCTACAATGAGCAGTTCTTC. Protein: CASSIPQGAPYNEQFF.

This chain uses TRBV10-3 with TRBJ1-4, with D possibly being TRBD1 (6 bases). Germline values: CDR1 ENHRY, CDR2 SYGVKD. The CDR3 is 20 residues long. Trimming removed 2 bases from V and 0 bases from J, with 22 bases in between. CDR3 amino acids: CAISERRGGGPRSTNEKLFF. The CDR3 coding sequence is TGTGCCATCAGTGAGCGGAGAGGGGGGGGCCCCCGGTCAACTAATGAAAAACTGTTTTTT.

This chain links TRBV7-9 with TRBJ2-3; a possible D gene is TRBD1 (5 bases). V was pared by 5 bases and J by 1 base, with 10 bases between. The germline gives CDR1 SEHNR, CDR2 FQNEAQ (reference sequence). The CDR3 consists of 14 residues. The CDR3 DNA reads as TGTGCCAGCAGCCAGGACACCCGCACAGATACGCAGTATTTT. Its protein product is CASSQDTRTDTQYF.

This chain joins TRBV5-3 and TRBJ2-7, with D unclear. TRBV5-3 falls under the ORF class, with uncertain function. Trimming shortened V by 1 base and J by 4 bases, and 9 bases separated the two germline ends. This CDR3 comprises 13 residues. CDR3 sequence: CARSLTVGYEQYV. CDR3 bases: TGTGCCAGAAGCTTGACGGTCGGGTACGAGCAGTACGTC.

This chain links TRBV21-1 with TRBJ1-5; no DNA check was done on the table's D call, TRBD1. TRBV21-1 is shown as a pseudogene. The CDR3 sequence is 15 residues long. The CDR3 DNA is TGTGCCAGCAGCAAAGCCGGGCAGGGTGATCAGCCCCAGCATTTT. Translated, it gives CASSKAGQGDQPQHF.

The V and J genes are TRBV24-1 and TRBJ1-5; a possible D gene is TRBD1 (5 bases). The CDR3 sequence is 17 residues long. With 4 bases removed from V and 5 bases from J, the gap between germline ends came to 20 bases. Germline CDR1 KGHDR, CDR2 SFDVKD. CDR3 protein: CATSEFFLQGWYQPQHF. CDR3 DNA sequence: TGTGCCACCAGTGAGTTTTTTCTGCAGGGTTGGTATCAGCCCCAGCATTTT.